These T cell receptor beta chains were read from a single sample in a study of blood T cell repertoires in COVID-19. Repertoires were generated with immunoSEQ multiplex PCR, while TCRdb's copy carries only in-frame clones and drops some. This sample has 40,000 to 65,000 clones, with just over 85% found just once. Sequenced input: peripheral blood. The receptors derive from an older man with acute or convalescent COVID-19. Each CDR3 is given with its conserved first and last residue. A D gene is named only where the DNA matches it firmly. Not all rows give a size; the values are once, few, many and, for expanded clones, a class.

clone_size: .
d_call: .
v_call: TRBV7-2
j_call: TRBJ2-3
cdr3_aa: CASSPSTLITDTQYF
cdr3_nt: TGTGCCAGCAGCCCCAGTACCCTGATCACAGATACGCAGTATTTT

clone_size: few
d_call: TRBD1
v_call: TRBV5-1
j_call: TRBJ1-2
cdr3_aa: CASSLDRVGGYTF
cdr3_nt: TGCGCCAGCAGCTTAGACAGGGTAGGAGGCTACACCTTC

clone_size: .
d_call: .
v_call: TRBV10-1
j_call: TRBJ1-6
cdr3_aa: CASSESRQGNSPLHF
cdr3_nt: TGCGCCAGCAGTGAGTCGCGGCAGGGGAATTCACCCCTCCACTTT

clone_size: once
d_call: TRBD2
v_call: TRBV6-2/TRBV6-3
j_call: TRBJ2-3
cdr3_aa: CASSPWEGSDTQYF
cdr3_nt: TGTGCCAGCAGTCCGTGGGAGGGTTCTGATACGCAGTATTTT

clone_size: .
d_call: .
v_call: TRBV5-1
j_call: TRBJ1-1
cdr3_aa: CASSFSGSRNTEAFF
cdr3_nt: TGCGCCAGCAGCTTCTCAGGGTCCCGGAACACTGAAGCTTTCTTT

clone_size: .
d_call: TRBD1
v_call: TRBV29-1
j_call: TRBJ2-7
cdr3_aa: CSMDRGPGEQYF
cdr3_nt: TGCAGCATGGACAGGGGTCCGGGAGAGCAGTACTTC

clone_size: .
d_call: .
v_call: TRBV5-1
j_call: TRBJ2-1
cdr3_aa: CASSLAPPRGNEQFF
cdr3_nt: TGCGCCAGCAGCTTGGCTCCGCCGAGGGGGAATGAGCAGTTCTTC

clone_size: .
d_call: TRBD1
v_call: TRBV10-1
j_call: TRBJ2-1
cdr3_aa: CASSEDRAGYNEQFF
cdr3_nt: TGCGCCAGCAGTGAGGACAGGGCCGGCTACAATGAGCAGTTCTTC

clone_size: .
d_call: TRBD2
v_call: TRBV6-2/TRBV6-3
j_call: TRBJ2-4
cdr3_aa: CASSSHSGGGGNIQYF
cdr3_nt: TGTGCCAGCAGTTCTCATAGCGGGGGTGGCGGAAACATTCAGTACTTC

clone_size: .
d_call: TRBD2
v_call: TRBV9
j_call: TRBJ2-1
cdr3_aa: CASSVGVREGEQFF
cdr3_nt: TGTGCCAGCAGCGTAGGAGTCAGGGAGGGTGAGCAGTTCTTC

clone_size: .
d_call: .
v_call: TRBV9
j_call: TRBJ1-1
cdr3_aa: CASSVDGGEAFF
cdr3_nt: TGTGCCAGCAGCGTAGATGGAGGTGAAGCTTTCTTT

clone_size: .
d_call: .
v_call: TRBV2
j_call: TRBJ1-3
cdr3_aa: CASSGGSGSSGNTIYF
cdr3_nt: TGTGCCAGCAGTGGCGGTAGCGGAAGCTCTGGAAACACCATATATTTT

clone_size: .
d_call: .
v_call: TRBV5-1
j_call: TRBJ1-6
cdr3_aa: CASSLQGSRSYNSPLHF
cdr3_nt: TGCGCCAGCAGCTTGCAGGGGTCACGCTCCTATAATTCACCCCTCCACTTT

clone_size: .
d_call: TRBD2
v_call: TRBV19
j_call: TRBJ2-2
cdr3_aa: CASSRGAGGYTGELFF
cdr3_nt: TGTGCCAGTAGTAGAGGAGCGGGGGGGTACACCGGGGAGCTGTTTTTT

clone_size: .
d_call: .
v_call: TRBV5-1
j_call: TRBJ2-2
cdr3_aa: CASLPGGPTTGELFF
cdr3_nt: TGCGCCAGCCTCCCCGGGGGGCCGACCACCGGGGAGCTGTTTTTT

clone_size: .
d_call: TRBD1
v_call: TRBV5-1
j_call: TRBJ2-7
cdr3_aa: CASSRRTGLDEQYF
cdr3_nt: TGCGCCAGCAGCCGGCGGACAGGGTTGGACGAGCAGTACTTC

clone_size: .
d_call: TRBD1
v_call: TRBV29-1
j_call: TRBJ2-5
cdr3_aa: CSVGDRGRLETQYF
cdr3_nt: TGCAGCGTTGGGGACAGGGGGCGTTTGGAGACCCAGTACTTC

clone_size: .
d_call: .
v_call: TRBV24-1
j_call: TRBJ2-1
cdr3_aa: CATSGPGYNEQFF
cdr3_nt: TGTGCCACCAGTGGCCCGGGCTACAATGAGCAGTTCTTC

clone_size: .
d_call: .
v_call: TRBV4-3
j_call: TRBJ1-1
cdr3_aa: CASSQDPGQVWTEAFF
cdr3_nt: TGCGCCAGCAGCCAAGATCCAGGCCAGGTTTGGACTGAAGCTTTCTTT

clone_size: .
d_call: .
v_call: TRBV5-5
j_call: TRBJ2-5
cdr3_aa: CASSLVTLQETQYF
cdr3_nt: TGTGCCAGCAGCTTGGTTACACTACAAGAGACCCAGTACTTC

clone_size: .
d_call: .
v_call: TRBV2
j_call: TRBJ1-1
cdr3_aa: CASTDRVNTEAFF
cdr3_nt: TGTGCCAGCACGGACAGAGTAAACACTGAAGCTTTCTTT

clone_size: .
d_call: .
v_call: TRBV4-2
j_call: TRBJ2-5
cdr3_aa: CASSQGLRETQYF
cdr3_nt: TGTGCCAGCAGCCAAGGTTTGAGGGAGACCCAGTACTTC

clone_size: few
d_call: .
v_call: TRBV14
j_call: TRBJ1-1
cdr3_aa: CASSQDTGYPTEAFF
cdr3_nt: TGTGCCAGCAGCCAAGATACAGGCTATCCCACTGAAGCTTTCTTT

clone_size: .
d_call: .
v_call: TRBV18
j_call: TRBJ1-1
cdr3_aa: CASSRQGSNTEAFF
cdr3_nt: TGTGCCAGCTCACGTCAGGGATCGAACACTGAAGCTTTCTTT

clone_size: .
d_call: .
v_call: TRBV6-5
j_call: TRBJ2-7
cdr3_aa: CASSSSPVEGYEQYF
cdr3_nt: TGTGCCAGCAGCTCTAGTCCAGTGGAGGGCTACGAGCAGTACTTC

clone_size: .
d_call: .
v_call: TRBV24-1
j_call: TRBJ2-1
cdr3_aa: CATSDSKNYMGEQFF
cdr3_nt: TGTGCCACCAGTGATTCTAAAAACTACATGGGTGAGCAGTTCTTC

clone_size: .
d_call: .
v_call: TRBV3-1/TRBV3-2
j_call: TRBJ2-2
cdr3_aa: CASSPTVYTGELFF
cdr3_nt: TGTGCCAGCAGCCCGACAGTGTACACCGGGGAGCTGTTTTTT

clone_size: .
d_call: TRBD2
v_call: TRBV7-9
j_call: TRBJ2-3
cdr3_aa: CASSLVVASGGTDTQYF
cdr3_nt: TGTGCCAGCAGCTTAGTGGTGGCTAGCGGGGGCACAGATACGCAGTATTTT

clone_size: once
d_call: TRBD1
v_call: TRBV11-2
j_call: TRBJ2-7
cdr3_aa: CASRRDRLASTEQYF
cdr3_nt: TGTGCCAGCAGACGGGACAGGCTTGCCTCGACCGAGCAGTACTTC

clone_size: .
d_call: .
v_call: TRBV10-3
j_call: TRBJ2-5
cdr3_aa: CAISSGGRETQYF
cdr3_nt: TGTGCCATCAGCTCAGGGGGGAGAGAGACCCAGTACTTC

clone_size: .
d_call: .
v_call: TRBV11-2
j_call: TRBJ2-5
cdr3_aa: CASSLVRGARETQYF
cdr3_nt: TGTGCCAGCAGCTTAGTTAGGGGCGCGCGGGAGACCCAGTACTTC

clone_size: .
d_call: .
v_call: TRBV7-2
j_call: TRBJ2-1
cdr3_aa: CASSPGLNKWNEQFF
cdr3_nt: TGTGCCAGCAGCCCCGGACTTAACAAGTGGAATGAGCAGTTCTTC

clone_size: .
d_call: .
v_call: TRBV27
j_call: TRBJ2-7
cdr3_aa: CASSLSSLAEQYF
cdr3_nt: TGTGCCAGCAGTTTATCGAGCCTAGCGGAGCAGTACTTC

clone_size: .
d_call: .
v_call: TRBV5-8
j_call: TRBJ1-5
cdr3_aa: CASSRAQVARYNQPQHF
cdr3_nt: TGTGCCAGCAGCCGCGCCCAGGTGGCCAGGTACAATCAGCCCCAGCATTTT

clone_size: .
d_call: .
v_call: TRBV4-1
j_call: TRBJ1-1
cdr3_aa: CASSQDSGEAFWGTEAFF
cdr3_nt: TGCGCCAGCAGCCAAGATTCAGGGGAAGCGTTTTGGGGCACTGAAGCTTTCTTT

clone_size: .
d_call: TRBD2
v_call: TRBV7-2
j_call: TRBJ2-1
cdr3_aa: CASSLRLAGISYNEQFF
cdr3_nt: TGTGCCAGCAGCTTACGACTAGCGGGTATCTCCTACAATGAGCAGTTCTTC

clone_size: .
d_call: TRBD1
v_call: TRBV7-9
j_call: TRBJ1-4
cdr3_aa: CASTTPGTGVKLFF
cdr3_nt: TGTGCCAGCACCACCCCCGGGACAGGGGTTAAACTGTTTTTT

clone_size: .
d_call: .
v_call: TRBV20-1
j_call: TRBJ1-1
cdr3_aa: CSASTGNTEAFF
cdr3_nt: TGCAGTGCCAGTACGGGTAACACTGAAGCTTTCTTT

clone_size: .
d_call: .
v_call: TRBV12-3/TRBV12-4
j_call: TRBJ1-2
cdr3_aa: CASSLGDIYGYTF
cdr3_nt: TGTGCCAGCAGCTTGGGTGACATCTATGGCTACACCTTC

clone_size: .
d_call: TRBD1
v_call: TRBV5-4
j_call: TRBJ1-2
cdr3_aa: CASSLGQGAFDGYTF
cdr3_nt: TGTGCCAGCAGCTTGGGACAGGGGGCCTTTGATGGCTACACCTTC

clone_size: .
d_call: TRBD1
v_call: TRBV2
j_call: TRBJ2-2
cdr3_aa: CASSTRGLAGELFF
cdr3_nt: TGTGCCAGCAGTACCAGGGGGCTGGCCGGGGAGCTGTTTTTT

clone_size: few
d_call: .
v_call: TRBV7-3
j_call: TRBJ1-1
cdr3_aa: CASSLRMATEAFF
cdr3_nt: TGTGCCAGCAGCTTACGAATGGCCACTGAAGCTTTCTTT

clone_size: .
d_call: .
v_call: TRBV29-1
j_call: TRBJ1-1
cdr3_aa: CSVFRDTEAFF
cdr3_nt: TGCAGCGTTTTCAGGGACACTGAAGCTTTCTTT

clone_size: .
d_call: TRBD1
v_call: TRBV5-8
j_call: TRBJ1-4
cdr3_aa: CASSSPGQGFEKLFF
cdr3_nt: TGTGCCAGCAGTTCTCCGGGACAGGGGTTTGAAAAACTGTTTTTT